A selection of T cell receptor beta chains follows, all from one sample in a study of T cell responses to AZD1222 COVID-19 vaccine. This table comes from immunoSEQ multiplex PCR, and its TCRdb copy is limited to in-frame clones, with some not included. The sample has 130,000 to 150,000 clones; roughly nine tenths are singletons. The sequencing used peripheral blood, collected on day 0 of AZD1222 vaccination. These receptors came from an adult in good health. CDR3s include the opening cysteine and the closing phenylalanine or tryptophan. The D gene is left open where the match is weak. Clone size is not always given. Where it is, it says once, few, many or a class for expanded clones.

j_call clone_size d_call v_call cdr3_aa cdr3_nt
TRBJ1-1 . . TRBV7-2 CASSFAGTSNTEAFF TGTGCCAGCAGCTTCGCTGGGACGTCGAACACTGAAGCTTTCTTT
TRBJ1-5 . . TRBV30 CAWSPDNQPQHF TGTGCCTGGAGTCCTGACAATCAGCCCCAGCATTTT
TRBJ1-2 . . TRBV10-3 CAITSAGRANYGYTF TGTGCCATCACCAGTGCCGGCCGAGCGAACTATGGCTACACCTTC
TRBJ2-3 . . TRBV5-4 CASSPGLTSQYF TGTGCCAGCAGCCCGGGACTGACCTCGCAGTATTTT
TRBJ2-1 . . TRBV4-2 CASSQVRDNYNEQFF TGTGCCAGCAGCCAAGTAAGGGACAACTACAATGAGCAGTTCTTC
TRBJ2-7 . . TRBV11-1 CASAASSYEQYF TGTGCCAGCGCAGCCTCCTCCTACGAGCAGTACTTC
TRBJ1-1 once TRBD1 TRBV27 CASSLWGTDRGATEAFF TGTGCCAGCAGTTTATGGGGAACGGACAGGGGAGCCACTGAAGCTTTCTTT
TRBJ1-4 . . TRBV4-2 CASSRRQNEKLFF TGTGCCAGCAGCCGTAGACAGAATGAAAAACTGTTTTTT
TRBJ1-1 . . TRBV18 CASSLQGNTEAFF TGTGCCAGCTCACTGCAGGGGAACACTGAAGCTTTCTTT
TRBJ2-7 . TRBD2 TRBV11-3 CASSAATSGVSYEQYF TGTGCCAGCAGCGCGGCAACTAGCGGAGTATCCTACGAGCAGTACTTC